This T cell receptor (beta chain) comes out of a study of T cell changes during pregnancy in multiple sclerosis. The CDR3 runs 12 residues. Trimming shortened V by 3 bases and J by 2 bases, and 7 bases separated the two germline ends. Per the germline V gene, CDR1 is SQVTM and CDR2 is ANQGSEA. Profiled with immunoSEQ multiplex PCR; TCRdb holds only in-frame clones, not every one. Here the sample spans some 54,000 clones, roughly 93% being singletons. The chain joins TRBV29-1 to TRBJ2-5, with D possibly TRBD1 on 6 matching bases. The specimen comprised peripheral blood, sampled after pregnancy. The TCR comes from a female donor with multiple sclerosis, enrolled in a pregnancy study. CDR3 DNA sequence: TGCAGCGTTGACAGGGGTCAAGAGACCCAGTACTTC. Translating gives CSVDRGQETQYF.